The sequence of this TCR beta chain was determined in a study of T cell responses to AZD1222 COVID-19 vaccine (dated by TCRdb to the early 2020s). Context from the whole study: AZD1222 recipients given second doses at about 4 weeks or at about 12 weeks were pooled, since spike-specific TCR depth and breadth were not found to differ between the two schedules. TCR sequencing was performed for 230 to 250 trial participants, of whom 200 to 220 were given two doses of AZD1222 and some 26 were given two doses of MenACWY control vaccine. Trial participants were enrolled into age subgroups of 18-55, 56-69 and 70-plus years, which contained 148, 28 and 57 TCR-sequenced participants, respectively. Results and caveats for the whole study, not just this receptor: Most participants were white British and females outnumbered males, and the authors suggested that clonal diversity may have been underestimated. A significant rise in spike-specific TCR breadth and depth was observed after two AZD1222 doses relative to day 0 and relative to MenACWY recipients. Because no day 14 peak-response samples were available, repertoires were characterized only after the peak T cell response. Conclusions about previously exposed vaccinees are limited because only six or seven AZD1222 recipients were SARS-CoV-2 seropositive at baseline. CD4 TCRs associated with the vaccine covered the entire spike protein, and the dominant responses were in regions 160-218 and 743-854. Reportedly, close to half of the unique spike-specific TCRs recognized epitopes lying outside the regions that are mutated in the B.1.351 and B.1.1.7 variants. In the small 56-69-year group, the increase in depth fell short of significance, most likely because of low power.

The CDR3 regions of human TCRbeta chains were subjected to immunosequencing. As for how the authors treated the data: Repertoire TCRs were matched against a reference library of SARS-CoV-2-specific TCRs generated with the MIRA antigen-specificity platform. Breadth was defined as the fraction of unique TCRs that were SARS-CoV-2-associated. Depth was defined as the fraction of total T cells that were SARS-CoV-2-associated. Using the MIRA data, each spike-specific TCR was mapped to the spike region that the TCR reacts to and placed in a CD4 or CD8 class. Log10-transformed breadth and depth values were compared by one-way ANOVA with Sidak's multiple comparisons tests. The table was pulled from immuneACCESS by TCRdb, which kept in-frame rearrangements only. Such tables lose some clones; where checked, under half of the loss comes from unresolved V genes, and the rest has no known cause. V and J calls and clone size are given by that table; D and trimming were obtained from the DNA. The sample table records 150,000 or so clones; about 92% of these occur just once. Of the sample, around 0.96% is held by the ten largest clones.

From the cysteine up to the phenylalanine, the CDR3 has a length of 16 residues. This entry keeps only the CDR3 DNA: 48 bases, framed from base 1. V is shortened by 2 bases, J by 4 bases, and the region joining them spans 17 bases. Via the germline V gene, CDR1 is MNHNS and CDR2 SASEGT. With respect to this clone: Its recognized antigen is unknown. Base qualities were left out, and no much larger clone turns up one base away.

The time point label for this specimen denotes: baseline before first vaccination. Vaccinee samples were obtained from the UK trials COV001 and COV002, which included a single-blind randomized controlled phase 2/3 trial of AZD1222 (ChAdOx1 nCoV-19) in healthy adults. For TCRbeta chain sequencing, PBMC samples from trial participants were taken at day 0 and at day 28 after the second dose. This TCR was sampled from an adult in good health. The V gene is TRBV6-1 and the J gene is TRBJ1-2, with a tentative D gene TRBD1 over 5 matching bases. This material consisted of peripheral blood, taken on day 0 of AZD1222 vaccination. The nucleotides are TGTGCCAGCAGTGAACCTAAGTACGACAGCAGCTATGGCTACACCTTC. It translates to CASSEPKYDSSYGYTF.